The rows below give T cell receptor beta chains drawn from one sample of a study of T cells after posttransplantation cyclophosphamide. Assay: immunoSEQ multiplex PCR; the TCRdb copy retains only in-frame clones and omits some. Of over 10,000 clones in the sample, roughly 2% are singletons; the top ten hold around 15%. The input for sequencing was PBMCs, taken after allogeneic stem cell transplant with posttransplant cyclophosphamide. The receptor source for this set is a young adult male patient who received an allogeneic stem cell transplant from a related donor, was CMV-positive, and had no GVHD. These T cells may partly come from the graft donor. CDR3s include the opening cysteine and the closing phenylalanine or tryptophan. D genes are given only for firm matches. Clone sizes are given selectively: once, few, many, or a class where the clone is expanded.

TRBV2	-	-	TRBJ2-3	CASSAEETTTDTQYF	TGTGCCAGCAGTGCGGAGGAGACAACCACAGATACGCAGTATTTT
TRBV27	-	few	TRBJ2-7	CASSALDRISYEQYF	TGTGCCAGCAGTGCCCTTGACAGGATCTCCTACGAGCAGTACTTC
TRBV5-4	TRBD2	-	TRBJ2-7	CASSLGASGVSYEQYF	TGTGCCAGCAGCTTGGGGGCTAGCGGGGTATCCTACGAGCAGTACTTC
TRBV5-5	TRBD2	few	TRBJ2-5	CASSLVLAGAQETQYF	TGTGCCAGCAGCTTGGTCCTAGCGGGGGCCCAAGAGACCCAGTACTTC
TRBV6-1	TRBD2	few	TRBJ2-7	CASSETSGYEQYF	TGTGCCAGCAGTGAAACTAGCGGCTACGAGCAGTACTTC
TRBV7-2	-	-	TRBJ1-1	CASSRSGGAAEAFF	TGTGCCAGCAGCCGCTCCGGGGGAGCGGCTGAAGCTTTCTTT
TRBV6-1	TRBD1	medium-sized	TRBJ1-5	CASSVDRADQPQHF	TGTGCCAGCAGCGTCGACAGGGCAGATCAGCCCCAGCATTTT
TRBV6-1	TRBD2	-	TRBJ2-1	CASRARDYWLHEQFF	TGTGCCAGCAGAGCCCGGGACTACTGGTTACATGAGCAGTTCTTC
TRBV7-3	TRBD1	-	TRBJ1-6	CASSRGDSNSPLHF	TGTGCCAGCAGCCGAGGGGACAGTAATTCACCCCTCCACTTT
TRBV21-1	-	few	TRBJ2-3	CASTCSGKNCTDTQYF	TGTGCCAGCACATGTAGCGGGAAGAATTGCACAGATACGCAGTATTTT
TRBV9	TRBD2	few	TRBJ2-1	CASSVGTSGNNEQFF	TGTGCCAGCAGCGTCGGGACTAGCGGGAACAATGAGCAGTTCTTC
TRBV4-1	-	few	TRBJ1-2	CASSQPSGGEIYGYTF	TGCGCCAGCAGCCAACCCTCCGGAGGAGAGATCTATGGCTACACCTTC
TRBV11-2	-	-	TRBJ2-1	CASSLAGGTSNEQFF	TGTGCCAGCAGCTTAGCCGGTGGGACTTCCAATGAGCAGTTCTTC
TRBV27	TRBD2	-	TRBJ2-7	CASSFSSGGRITYEQYF	TGTGCCAGCAGTTTTAGTAGCGGGGGGCGGATCACCTACGAGCAGTACTTC
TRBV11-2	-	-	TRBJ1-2	CASSLGGADYGYTF	TGTGCCAGCAGCCTCGGGGGGGCTGACTATGGCTACACCTTC
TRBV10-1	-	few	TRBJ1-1	CASSGQITEAFF	TGCGCCAGCAGTGGTCAGATCACTGAAGCTTTCTTT
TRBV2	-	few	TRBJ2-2	CASAPSTVNTGELFF	TGTGCCAGTGCTCCATCGACAGTTAACACCGGGGAGCTGTTTTTT
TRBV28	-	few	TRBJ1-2	CASSLLVGRGLSYTF	TGTGCCAGCAGTTTATTGGTCGGCCGGGGGTTATCCTACACCTTC
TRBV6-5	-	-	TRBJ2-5	CASTSGETQYF	TGTGCCAGCACTTCAGGAGAGACCCAGTACTTC
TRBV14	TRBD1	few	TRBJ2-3	CASSPYRGRNTDTQYF	TGTGCCAGCAGCCCCTACAGGGGAAGGAACACAGATACGCAGTATTTT
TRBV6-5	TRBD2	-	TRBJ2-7	CASSYASGSYEQYF	TGTGCCAGCAGTTATGCTAGCGGGTCCTACGAGCAGTACTTC
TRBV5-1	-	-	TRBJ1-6	CASRFAGSSLYNSPLHF	TGCGCCAGCAGATTCGCAGGCTCATCGCTTTATAATTCACCCCTCCACTTT
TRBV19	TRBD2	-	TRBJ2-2	CASSIGLAGLYTGELFF	TGTGCCAGTAGTATAGGACTAGCGGGACTATACACCGGGGAGCTGTTTTTT
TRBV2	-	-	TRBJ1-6	CASSVLYNSPLHF	TGTGCCAGCAGTGTCCTATATAATTCACCCCTCCACTTT
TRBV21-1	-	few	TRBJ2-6	CARGLNSGANVLTF	TGTGCCAGGGGGCTTAACTCTGGGGCCAACGTCCTGACTTTC
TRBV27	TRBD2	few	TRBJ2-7	CASSLLGTSANEQYF	TGTGCCAGCAGTCTACTAGGGACTAGCGCTAACGAGCAGTACTTC
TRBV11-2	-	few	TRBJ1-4	CASSAADNEKLFF	TGTGCCAGCAGCGCCGCGGATAATGAAAAACTGTTTTTT
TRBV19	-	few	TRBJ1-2	CASSIGTYYGYTF	TGTGCCAGTAGTATTGGCACCTACTATGGCTACACCTTC
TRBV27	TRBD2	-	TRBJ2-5	CASKRGGLAVQETQYF	TGTGCCAGCAAACGAGGAGGACTAGCGGTCCAAGAGACCCAGTACTTC
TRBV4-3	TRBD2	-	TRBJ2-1	CASSLSGRAKDEQFF	TGCGCCAGCAGCCTTAGCGGGAGGGCCAAGGATGAGCAGTTCTTC
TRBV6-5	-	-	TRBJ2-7	CASSYGQSYEQYF	TGTGCCAGCAGTTACGGACAGTCCTACGAGCAGTACTTC
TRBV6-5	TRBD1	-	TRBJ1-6	CASSRQGGNSPLHF	TGTGCCAGCAGCCGACAGGGGGGAAATTCACCCCTCCACTTT
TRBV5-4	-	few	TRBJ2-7	CASSFGGGSSYEQYF	TGTGCCAGCAGCTTCGGCGGTGGGAGCTCCTACGAGCAGTACTTC
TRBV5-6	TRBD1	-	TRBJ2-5	CASSTPGTGAQETQYF	TGTGCCAGCAGTACTCCGGGGACAGGGGCCCAAGAGACCCAGTACTTC